This T cell receptor beta chain was recovered during a study of Ad26.COV2.S vaccination and SARS-CoV-2 variants. Study conclusions and caveats: Recipients given vaccine exceeded placebo recipients in spike-specific TCR breadth.

Turning to this clone: Antigen specificity is unknown.

This CDR3 spans 15 amino acids. Per germline, CDR1 SGHDT and CDR2 YYEEEE. The trim removed 1 base at V and 6 bases at J, leaving 10 bases unmatched. Here immunoSEQ multiplex PCR was the method, and the copy in TCRdb shows in-frame clones only, minus some. The sample has some 350,000 clones, about 90% seen once. V is TRBV5-6 and J is TRBJ2-7, with 7 bases aligning to TRBD1. Source: peripheral blood, taken after recovery from COVID-19. The source is a human donor who had recovered from COVID-19. CDR3 sequence (DNA): TGTGCCAGCAGCTTGCCCTCTGACAGGGTAGGCGAGCAGTACTTC. This translates into CASSLPSDRVGEQYF.